The clone carrying this TCR beta chain was recorded many times. TCRdb recomputed calls from the 5' RACE reads with MiXCR, one row per CDR3 protein. The sample has about 110,000 distinct CDR3 sequences, 15% to 20% seen once; the top ten hold around 5.1%. The source of the sample is a study of T-cell memory formation after mild COVID-19. This CDR3 contains 14 residues. Germline CDR1 reads SGHRS; CDR2 reads YFSETQ. Between the trimmed V and J ends, which lost 5 bases and 2 bases, there was a span of 13 bases. The sequenced material came from PBMCs or a T cell subset sorted from them (not recorded which). The receptor comes from a man younger than 35 who had mild COVID-19 (a few samples of this study predate the infection). Cell type and time point are not known. This rearrangement joins TRBV5-1 to TRBJ2-5; D could derive from TRBD1 or TRBD2 (5 bases each). CDR3 sequence (DNA): TGCGCCAGCAGGGGGCTAACGGGGCAAGAGACCCAGTACTTC. It encodes CASRGLTGQETQYF.